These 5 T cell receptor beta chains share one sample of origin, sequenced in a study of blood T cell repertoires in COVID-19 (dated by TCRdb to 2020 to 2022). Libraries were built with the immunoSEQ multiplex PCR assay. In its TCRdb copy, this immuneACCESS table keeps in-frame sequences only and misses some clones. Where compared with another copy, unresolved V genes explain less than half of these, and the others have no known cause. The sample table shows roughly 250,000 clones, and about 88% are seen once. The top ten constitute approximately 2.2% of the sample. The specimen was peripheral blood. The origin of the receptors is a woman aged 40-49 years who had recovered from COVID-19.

The CDR3 nucleotides read TGTGCCAGCAGCGTAGGAGGGTGGGGCAATGAGCAGTTCTTC. Its translation: CASSVGGWGNEQFF. The gene calls are TRBV7-2 and TRBJ2-1, with D possibly matching TRBD2 (6 bases). Germline CDR1 SGHTA, CDR2 FQGNSA. CDR3 length: 14 amino acids. V was trimmed by 5 bases and J by 6 bases, leaving 14 bases between them.

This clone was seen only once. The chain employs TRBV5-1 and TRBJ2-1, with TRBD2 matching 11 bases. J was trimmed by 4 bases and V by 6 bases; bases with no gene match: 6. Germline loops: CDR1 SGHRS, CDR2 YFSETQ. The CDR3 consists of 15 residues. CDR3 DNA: TGCGCCAGCACCGTAGCGGGAGGGGATTACAATGAGCAGTTCTTC. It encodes CASTVAGGDYNEQFF.

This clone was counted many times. The CDR3 sequence is CASSFAGTEEKLFF. The CDR3 DNA sequence: TGTGCCAGCAGTTTTGCCGGGACAGAAGAAAAACTGTTTTTT. The genes are TRBV27 and TRBJ1-4; 7 bases line up with TRBD1. Trimming removed 3 bases from V and 8 bases from J; junction bases left unmatched: 6. The germline V gene encodes CDR1 MNHEY and CDR2 SMNVEV (reference sequence). CDR3 size: 14 residues.

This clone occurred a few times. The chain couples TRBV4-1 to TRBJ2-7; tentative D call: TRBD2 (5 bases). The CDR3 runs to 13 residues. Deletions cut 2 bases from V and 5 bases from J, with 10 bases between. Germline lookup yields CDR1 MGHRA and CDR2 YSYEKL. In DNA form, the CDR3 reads TGCGCCAGCAGCCAATTCTCCGGGGACGAGCAGTACTTC. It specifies CASSQFSGDEQYF.

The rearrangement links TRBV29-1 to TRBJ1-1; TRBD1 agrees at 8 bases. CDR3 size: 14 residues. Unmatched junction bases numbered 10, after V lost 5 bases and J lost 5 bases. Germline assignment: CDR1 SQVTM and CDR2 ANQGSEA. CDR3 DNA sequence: TGCAGCGTTTCTGGACAGGGAAGGGGAACTGAAGCTTTCTTT. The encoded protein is CSVSGQGRGTEAFF. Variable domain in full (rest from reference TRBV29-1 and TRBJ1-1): SAVISQKPSRDICQRGTSLTIQCQVDSQVTMMFWYRQQPGQSLTLIATANQGSEATYESGFVIDKFPISRPNLTFSTLTVSNMSPEDSSIYLCSVSGQGRGTEAFFGQGTRLTVV.